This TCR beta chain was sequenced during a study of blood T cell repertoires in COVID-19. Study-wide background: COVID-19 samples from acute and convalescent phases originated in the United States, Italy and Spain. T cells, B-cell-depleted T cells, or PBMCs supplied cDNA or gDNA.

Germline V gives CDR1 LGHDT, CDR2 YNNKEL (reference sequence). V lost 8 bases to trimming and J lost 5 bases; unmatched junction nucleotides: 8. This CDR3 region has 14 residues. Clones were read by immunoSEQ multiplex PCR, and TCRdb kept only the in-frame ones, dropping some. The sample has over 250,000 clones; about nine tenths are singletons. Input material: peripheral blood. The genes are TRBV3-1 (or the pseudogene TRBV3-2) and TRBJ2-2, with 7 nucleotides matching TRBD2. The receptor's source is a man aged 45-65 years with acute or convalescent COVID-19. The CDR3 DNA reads TGTGCCAGCCGCGGGGCCGGGGGGACCGGGGAGCTGTTTTTT. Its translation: CASRGAGGTGELFF.